A few counts support the clone carrying this T cell receptor beta chain. The data originate from a study of blood T cells in healthy people across ages. Trimming cost V 4 bases and J 3 bases; bases outside gene matches: 8. Per the germline V gene, CDR1 is DFQATT and CDR2 is SNEGSKA (reference sequence). The CDR3 contains 14 residues. Using a J-beta primer mix together with a sample-barcoded 5' primer, a second PCR was run for about 7 to 12 cycles. One entry per CDR3 protein, called by TCRdb with MiXCR from the 5' RACE reads. The repertoire holds more than 1.4 million distinct CDR3 sequences, with approximately 40% as singletons.

This sequence joins TRBV20-1 and TRBJ1-2; 7 bases map to TRBD1. Sequencing used blood. The receptor was isolated from a woman aged 18-29 years in good health. Written as DNA, the CDR3 is TGCAGTGCTACCGGTAGGGGGCTTGACTATGGCTACACCTTC. It yields the protein CSATGRGLDYGYTF.